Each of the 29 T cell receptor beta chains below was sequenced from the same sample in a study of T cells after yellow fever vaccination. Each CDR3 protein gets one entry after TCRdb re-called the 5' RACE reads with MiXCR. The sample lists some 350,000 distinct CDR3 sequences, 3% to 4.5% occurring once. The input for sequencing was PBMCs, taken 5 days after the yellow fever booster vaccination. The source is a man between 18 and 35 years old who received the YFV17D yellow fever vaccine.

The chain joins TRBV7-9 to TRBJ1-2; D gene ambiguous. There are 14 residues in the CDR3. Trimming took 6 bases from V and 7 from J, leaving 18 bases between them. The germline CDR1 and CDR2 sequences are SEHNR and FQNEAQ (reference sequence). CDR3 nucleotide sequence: TGTGCCAGCAGTTCCCACAGCGGGCCAATTGGCTACACCTTC. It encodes CASSSHSGPIGYTF.

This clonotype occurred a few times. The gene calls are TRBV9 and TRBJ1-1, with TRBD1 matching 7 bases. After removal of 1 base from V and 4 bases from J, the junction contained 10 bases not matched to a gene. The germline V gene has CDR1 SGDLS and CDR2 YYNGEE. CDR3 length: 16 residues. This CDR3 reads CASSVLSSTGATEAFF. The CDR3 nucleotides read TGTGCCAGCAGCGTACTTTCCTCAACAGGGGCCACTGAAGCTTTCTTT.

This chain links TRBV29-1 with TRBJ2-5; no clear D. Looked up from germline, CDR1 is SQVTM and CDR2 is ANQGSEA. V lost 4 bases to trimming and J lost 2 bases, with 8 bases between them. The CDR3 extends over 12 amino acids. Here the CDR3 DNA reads TGCAGCGTTGCTTCAGGACAAGAGACCCAGTACTTC. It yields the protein CSVASGQETQYF.

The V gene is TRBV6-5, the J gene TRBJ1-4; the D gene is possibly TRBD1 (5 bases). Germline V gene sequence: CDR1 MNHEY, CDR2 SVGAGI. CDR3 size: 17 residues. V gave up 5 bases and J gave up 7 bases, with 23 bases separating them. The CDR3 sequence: CASSQSAGRARPEKLFF. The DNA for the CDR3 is TGTGCCAGCAGTCAGTCAGCAGGGCGGGCGCGGCCTGAAAAACTGTTTTTT.

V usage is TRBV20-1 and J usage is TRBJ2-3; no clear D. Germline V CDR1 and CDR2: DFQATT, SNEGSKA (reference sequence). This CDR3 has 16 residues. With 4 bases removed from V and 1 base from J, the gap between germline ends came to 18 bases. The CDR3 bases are TGCAGTGCTACTTCGGTGGGGATTGGCCGCACAGATACGCAGTATTTT. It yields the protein CSATSVGIGRTDTQYF.

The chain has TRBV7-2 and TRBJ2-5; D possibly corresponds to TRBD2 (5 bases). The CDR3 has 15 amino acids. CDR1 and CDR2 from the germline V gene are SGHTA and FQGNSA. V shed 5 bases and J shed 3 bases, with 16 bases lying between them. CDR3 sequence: CASSTTKRFKETQYF. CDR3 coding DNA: TGTGCCAGCAGCACAACGAAGCGGTTTAAAGAGACCCAGTACTTC.

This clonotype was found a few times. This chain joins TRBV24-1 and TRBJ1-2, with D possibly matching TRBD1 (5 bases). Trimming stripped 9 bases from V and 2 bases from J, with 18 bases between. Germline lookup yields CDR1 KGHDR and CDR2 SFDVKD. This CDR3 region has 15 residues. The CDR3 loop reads CATHQGDGTNYGYTF. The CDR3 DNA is TGTGCCACCCACCAAGGTGACGGGACCAACTATGGCTACACCTTC.

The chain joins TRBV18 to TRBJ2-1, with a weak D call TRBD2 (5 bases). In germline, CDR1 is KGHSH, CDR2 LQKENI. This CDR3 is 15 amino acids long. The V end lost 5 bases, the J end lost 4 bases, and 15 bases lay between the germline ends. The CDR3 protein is CASSEGVLNYNEQFF. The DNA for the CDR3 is TGTGCCAGCTCAGAGGGAGTGCTTAATTACAATGAGCAGTTCTTC.

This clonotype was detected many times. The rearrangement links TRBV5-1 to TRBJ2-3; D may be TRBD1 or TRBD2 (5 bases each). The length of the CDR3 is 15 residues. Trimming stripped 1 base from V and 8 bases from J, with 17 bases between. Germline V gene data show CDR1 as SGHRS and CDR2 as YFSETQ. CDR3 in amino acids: CASSLNGDPQATQYF. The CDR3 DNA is TGCGCCAGCAGCTTGAACGGGGACCCACAGGCTACGCAGTATTTT.

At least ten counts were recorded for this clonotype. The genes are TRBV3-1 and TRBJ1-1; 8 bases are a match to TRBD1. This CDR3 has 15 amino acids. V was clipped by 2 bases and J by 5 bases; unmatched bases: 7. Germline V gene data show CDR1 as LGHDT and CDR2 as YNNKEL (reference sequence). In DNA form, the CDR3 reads TGTGCCAGCAGCCAAAGGACAGGGACGGGGACTGAAGCTTTCTTT. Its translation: CASSQRTGTGTEAFF. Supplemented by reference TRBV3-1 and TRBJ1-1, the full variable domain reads DTAVSQTPKYLVTQMGNDKSIKCEQNLGHDTMYWYKQDSKKFLKIMFSYNNKELIINETVPNRFSPKSPDKAHLNLHINSLELGDSAVYFCASSQRTGTGTEAFFGQGTRLTVV.

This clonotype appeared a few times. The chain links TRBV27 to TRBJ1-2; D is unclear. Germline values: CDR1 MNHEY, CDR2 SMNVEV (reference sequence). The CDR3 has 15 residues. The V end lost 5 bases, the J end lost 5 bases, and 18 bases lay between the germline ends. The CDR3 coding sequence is TGTGCCAGCAGTCCTGCGCCACGGACTCAGTATGGCTACACCTTC. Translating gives CASSPAPRTQYGYTF.

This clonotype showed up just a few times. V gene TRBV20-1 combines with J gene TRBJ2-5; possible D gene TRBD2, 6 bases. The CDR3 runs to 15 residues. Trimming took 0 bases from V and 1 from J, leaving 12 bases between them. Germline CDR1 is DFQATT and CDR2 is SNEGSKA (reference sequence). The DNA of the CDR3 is TGCAGTGCTAGAGATACGGCGGGGACCCAAGAGACCCAGTACTTC. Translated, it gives CSARDTAGTQETQYF.

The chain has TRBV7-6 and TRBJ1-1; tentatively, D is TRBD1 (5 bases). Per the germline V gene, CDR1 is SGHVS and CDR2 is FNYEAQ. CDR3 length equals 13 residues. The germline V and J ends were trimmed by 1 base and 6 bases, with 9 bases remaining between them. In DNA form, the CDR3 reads TGTGCCAGCAGCTTAGGGGGGAGCGCTGAAGCTTTCTTT. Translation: CASSLGGSAEAFF.

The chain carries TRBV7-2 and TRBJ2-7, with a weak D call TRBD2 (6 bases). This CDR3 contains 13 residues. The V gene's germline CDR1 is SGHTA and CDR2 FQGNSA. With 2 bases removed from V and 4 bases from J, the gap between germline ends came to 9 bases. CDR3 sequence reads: CASSLTGVYEQYF. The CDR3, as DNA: TGTGCCAGCAGCTTAACGGGGGTATACGAGCAGTACTTC.

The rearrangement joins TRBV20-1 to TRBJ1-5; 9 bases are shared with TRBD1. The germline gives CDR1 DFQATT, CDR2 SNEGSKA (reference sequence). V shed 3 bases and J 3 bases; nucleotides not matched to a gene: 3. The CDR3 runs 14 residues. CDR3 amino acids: CSARWTGANQPQHF. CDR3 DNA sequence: TGCAGTGCTAGGTGGACAGGGGCCAATCAGCCCCAGCATTTT.

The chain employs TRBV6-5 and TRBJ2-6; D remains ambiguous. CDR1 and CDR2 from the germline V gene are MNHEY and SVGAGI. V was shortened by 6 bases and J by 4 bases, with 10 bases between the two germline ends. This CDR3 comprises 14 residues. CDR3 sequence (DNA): TGTGCCAGCAGCCTCATGCTGGGGGCCAACGTCCTGACTTTC. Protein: CASSLMLGANVLTF.

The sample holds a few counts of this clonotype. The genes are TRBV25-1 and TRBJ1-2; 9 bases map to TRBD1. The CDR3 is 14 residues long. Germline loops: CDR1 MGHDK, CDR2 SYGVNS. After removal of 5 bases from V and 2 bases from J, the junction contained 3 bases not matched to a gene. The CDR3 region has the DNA TGTGCCAGCAGTTCCGGGACAGGGAACTATGGCTACACCTTC. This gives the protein CASSSGTGNYGYTF.

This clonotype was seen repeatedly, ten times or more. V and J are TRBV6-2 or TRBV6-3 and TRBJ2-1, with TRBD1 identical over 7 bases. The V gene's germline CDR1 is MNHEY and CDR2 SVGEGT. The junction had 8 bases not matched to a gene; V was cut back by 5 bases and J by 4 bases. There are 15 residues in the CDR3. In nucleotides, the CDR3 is TGTGCCAGCAGTGCAAGGGGGCCCAATTACAATGAGCAGTTCTTC. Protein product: CASSARGPNYNEQFF.

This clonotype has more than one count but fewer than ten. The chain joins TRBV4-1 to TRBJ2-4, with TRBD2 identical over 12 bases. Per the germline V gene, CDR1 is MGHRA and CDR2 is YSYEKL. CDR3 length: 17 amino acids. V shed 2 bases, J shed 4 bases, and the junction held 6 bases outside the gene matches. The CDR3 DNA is TGCGCCAGCAGCCAACCGACTAGCGGGGGAACTAAAAACATTCAGTACTTC. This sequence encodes CASSQPTSGGTKNIQYF.

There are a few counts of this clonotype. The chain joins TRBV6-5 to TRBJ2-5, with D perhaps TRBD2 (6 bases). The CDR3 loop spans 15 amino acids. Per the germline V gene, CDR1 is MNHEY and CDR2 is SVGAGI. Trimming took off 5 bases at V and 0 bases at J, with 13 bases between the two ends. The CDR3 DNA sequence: TGTGCCAGCAGTCGCCCGGGGAGGCACCAAGAGACCCAGTACTTC. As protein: CASSRPGRHQETQYF.

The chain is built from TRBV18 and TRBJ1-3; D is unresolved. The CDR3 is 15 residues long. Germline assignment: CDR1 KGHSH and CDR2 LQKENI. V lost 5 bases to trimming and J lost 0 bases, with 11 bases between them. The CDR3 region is CASSLSVNSGNTIYF. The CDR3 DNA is TGTGCCAGCTCATTGTCGGTAAACTCTGGAAACACCATATATTTT.

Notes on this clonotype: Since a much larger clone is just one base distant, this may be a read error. CDR3 protein: CAIRSSGSFYEQYF. For the CDR3, the DNA is TGTGCCATCAGGTCTAGCGGAAGCTTCTACGAGCAGTACTTC. The J gene is TRBJ2-7, the V gene TRBV10-3, with 7 bases identical to TRBD2. The V gene's germline CDR1 is ENHRY and CDR2 SYGVKD. The CDR3 covers 14 residues. The junction had 8 bases not matched to a gene; V was cut back by 6 bases and J by 3 bases.

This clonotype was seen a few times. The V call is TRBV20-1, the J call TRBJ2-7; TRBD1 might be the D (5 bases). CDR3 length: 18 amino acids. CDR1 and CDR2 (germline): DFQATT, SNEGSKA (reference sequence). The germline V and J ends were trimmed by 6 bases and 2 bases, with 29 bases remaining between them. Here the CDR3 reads CSAALGWVRAPQTYEQYF. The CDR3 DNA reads TGCAGTGCCGCTCTCGGGTGGGTCAGGGCCCCTCAAACCTACGAGCAGTACTTC.

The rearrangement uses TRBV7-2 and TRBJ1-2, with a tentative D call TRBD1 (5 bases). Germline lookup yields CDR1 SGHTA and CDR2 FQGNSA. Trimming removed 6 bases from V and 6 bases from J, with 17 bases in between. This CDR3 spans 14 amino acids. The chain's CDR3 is CASSWRGGRDGYTF. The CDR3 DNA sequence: TGTGCCAGCAGTTGGCGCGGGGGTCGCGATGGCTACACCTTC.

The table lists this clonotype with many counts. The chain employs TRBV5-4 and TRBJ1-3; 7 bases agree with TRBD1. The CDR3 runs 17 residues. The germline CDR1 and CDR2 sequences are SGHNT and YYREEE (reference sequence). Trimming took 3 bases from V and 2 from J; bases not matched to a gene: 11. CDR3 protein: CASSSDRDGGPGNTIYF. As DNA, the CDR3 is TGTGCCAGCAGCTCCGACAGGGACGGAGGCCCTGGAAACACCATATATTTT. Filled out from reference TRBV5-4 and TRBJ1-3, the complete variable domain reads ETGVTQSPTHLIKTRGQQVTLRCSSQSGHNTVSWYQQALGQGPQFIFQYYREEENGRGNFPPRFSGLQFPNYSSELNVNALELDDSALYLCASSSDRDGGPGNTIYFGEGSWLTVV.

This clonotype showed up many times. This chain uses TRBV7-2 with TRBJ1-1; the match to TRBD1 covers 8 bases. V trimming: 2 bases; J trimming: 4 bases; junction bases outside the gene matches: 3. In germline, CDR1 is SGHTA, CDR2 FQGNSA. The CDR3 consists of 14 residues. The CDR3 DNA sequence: TGTGCCAGCAGCTTAAGACAGGGGACCACTGAAGCTTTCTTT. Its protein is CASSLRQGTTEAFF.

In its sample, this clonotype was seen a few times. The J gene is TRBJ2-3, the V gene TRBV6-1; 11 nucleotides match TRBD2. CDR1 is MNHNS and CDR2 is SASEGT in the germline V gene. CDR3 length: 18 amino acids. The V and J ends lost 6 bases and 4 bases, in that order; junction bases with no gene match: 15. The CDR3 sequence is CASSGRISGGARSDTQYF. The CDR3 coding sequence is TGTGCCAGCAGCGGACGGATTAGCGGGGGGGCCCGTTCAGATACGCAGTATTTT.

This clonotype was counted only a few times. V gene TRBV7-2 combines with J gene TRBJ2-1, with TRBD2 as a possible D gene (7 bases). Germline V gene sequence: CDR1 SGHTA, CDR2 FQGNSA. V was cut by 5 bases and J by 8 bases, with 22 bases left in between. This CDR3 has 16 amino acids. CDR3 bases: TGTGCCAGCAGCACCACCACTGGGGGGGGCCGGGATGAGCAGTTCTTC. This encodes CASSTTTGGGRDEQFF.

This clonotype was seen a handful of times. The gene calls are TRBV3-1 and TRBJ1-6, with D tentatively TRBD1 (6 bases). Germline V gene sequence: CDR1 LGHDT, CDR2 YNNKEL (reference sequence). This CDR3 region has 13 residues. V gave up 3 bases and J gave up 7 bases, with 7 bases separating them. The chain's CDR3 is CASSQGTNSPLHF. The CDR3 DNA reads TGTGCCAGCAGCCAGGGGACAAATTCACCCCTCCACTTT.